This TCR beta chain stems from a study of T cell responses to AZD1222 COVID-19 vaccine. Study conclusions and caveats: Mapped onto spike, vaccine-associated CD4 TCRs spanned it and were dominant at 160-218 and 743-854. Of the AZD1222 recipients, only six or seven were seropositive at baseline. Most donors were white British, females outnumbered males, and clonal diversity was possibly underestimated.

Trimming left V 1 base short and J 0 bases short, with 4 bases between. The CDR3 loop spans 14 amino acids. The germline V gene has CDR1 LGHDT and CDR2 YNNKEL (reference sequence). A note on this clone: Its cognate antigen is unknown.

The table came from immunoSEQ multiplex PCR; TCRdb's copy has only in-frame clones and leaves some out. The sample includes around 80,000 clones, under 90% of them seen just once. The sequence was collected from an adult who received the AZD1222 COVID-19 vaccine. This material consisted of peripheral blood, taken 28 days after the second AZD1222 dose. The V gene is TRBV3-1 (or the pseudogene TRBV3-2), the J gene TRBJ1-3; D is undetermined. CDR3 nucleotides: TGTGCCAGCAGCCAAGGTTACTCTGGAAACACCATATATTTT. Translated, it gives CASSQGYSGNTIYF.